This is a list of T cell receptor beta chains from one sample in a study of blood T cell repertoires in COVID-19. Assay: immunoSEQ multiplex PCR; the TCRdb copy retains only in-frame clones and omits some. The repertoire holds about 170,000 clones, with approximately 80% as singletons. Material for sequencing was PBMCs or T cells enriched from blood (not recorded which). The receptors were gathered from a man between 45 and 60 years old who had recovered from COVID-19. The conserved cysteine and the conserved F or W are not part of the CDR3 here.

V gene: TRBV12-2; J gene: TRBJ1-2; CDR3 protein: ASRLDRPGGGFT
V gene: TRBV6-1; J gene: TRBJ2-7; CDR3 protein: ASSDRDRTTYEQY
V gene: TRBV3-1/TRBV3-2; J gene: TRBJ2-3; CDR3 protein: ASSWTRSVDTQY
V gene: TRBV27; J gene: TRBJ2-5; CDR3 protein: ASSFWGLAGQETQY
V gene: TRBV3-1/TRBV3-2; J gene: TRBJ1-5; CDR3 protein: ASSQGQGDNQPQH
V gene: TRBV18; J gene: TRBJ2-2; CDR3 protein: ASSPLTGTNTGELF
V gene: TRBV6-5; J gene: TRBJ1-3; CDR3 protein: ASGERGDGNTIY
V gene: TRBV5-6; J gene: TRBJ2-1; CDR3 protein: ASSQDGTPNNEQF
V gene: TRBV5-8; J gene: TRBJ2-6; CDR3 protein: ATQQVSGANVLT
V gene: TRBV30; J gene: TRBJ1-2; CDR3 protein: AWSLGRHGYT
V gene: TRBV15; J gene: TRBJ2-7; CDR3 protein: ATSRPPGQGYEQY
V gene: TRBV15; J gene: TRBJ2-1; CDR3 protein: ATSRDDSSGGLGEQF
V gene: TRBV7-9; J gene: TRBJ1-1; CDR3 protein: ASSLLWQNTEAF
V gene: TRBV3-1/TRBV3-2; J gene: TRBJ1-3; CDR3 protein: ASSGEAVARNTIY
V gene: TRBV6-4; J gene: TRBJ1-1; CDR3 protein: ASRRSTGPESFEAF
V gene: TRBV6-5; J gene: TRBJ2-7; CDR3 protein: ASSYETTGLREQY
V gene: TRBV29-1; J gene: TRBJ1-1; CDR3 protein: SILGTGLNTEAF
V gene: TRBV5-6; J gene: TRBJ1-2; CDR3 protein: ASSFAPRDGYT
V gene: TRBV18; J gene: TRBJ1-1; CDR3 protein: ASSPGLEGNTEAF
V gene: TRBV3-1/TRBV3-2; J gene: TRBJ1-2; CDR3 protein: ASTPQGAGGYI
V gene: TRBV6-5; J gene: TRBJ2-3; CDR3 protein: ASSPQGRASDTQY